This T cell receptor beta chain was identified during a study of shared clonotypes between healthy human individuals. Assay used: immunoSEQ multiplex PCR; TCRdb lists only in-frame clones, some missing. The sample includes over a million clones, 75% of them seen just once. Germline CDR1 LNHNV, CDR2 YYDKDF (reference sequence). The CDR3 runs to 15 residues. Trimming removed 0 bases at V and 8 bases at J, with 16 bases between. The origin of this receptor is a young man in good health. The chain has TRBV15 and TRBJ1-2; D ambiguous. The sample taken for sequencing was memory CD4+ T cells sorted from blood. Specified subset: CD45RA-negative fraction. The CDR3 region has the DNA TGTGCCACCAGCAGAGATATCGCGGGAGGAGGCGGCTACACCTTC. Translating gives CATSRDIAGGGGYTF.